The present entry profiles one TCR beta chain with its context. The target antigen is unknown. No fewer than 5 micrograms of total RNA were isolated from every sample. The data stem from a study of blood T cells in healthy people across ages. Findings and limits, study-wide: The study lacked donor CMV status, which possibly confounded expanded clonotype changes. In older individuals, TCR beta diversity per million T cells was lower, falling roughly linearly with age. Estimates based on one million T cells were treated as lower bounds.

This CDR3 comprises 13 residues. From germline, CDR1 is MGHDK and CDR2 SYGVNS. With 8 bases removed from V and 5 bases from J, the gap between germline ends came to 14 bases. Using a J-beta primer mix together with a sample-barcoded 5' primer, a second PCR was run for roughly 6 to 12 cycles. MiXCR, run by TCRdb on the 5' RACE reads, gives a single entry per CDR3 protein. The sample includes 700,000 or so distinct CDR3 sequences, roughly two fifths of them seen just once. Material: blood. This receptor was taken from an elderly man in good health. The rearrangement uses TRBV25-1 and TRBJ2-3; no clear D. CDR3 sequence: CASGSRIVDTQYF. The CDR3 DNA reads as TGTGCCAGCGGATCCCGGATAGTAGATACGCAGTATTTT.